This T cell receptor (beta chain) came from a study of shared clonotypes between healthy human individuals. Study-level points and caveats: The sharing of roughly 5% of naive CD4 clonotypes was seen across several donors.

Repertoires were generated with immunoSEQ multiplex PCR, while TCRdb's copy carries only in-frame clones and drops some. The table has fewer than 350,000 clones, 80% to 90% seen once. Germline V gene lookup returns CDR1 LGHNA and CDR2 YNFKEQ. V was pared by 3 bases and J by 4 bases, with 12 bases between. The CDR3 spans 14 residues. With regard to this clone: Its antigen is unidentified.

The sequencing sample was made of memory CD8+ T cells sorted from blood. Subset given: CD45RO+ cells pooled with CCR7-negative TemRA cells. The rearrangement uses TRBV4-2 and TRBJ1-1; D is possibly TRBD1 (6 bases). The clonotype comes from a man between 18 and 29 years old in good health. CDR3 nucleotide sequence: TGTGCCAGCAGCCACCTACAGGGTTCCACTGAAGCTTTCTTT. Translation gives CASSHLQGSTEAFF.